This T cell receptor (beta chain) was identified in a study of blood T cell repertoires in COVID-19. Germline CDR1 reads KGHDR; CDR2 reads SFDVKD. V shed 4 bases and J 4 bases; nucleotides not matched to a gene: 9. The CDR3 has 16 amino acids. Seattle patients were enrolled while actively infected and followed longitudinally. Original processing methods: By means of reference gene primer amplification, nucleated cell counts were estimated. Assay: immunoSEQ multiplex PCR; the TCRdb copy retains only in-frame clones and omits some. V and J calls and clone size come straight from that table; D and trimming were deduced from the DNA. This sample carries some 200,000 clones, approximately 87% of them seen once, and the ten largest clones take about a tenth.

The clonotype comes from a woman aged 55-69 years with COVID-19, enrolled during active disease. Sequenced material: peripheral blood. The chain combines TRBV24-1 with TRBJ1-2, with 9 nucleotides matching TRBD1. This CDR3 reads CATSDRGTGRGYGYTF. DNA for the CDR3: TGTGCCACCAGTGACCGCGGGACAGGGAGGGGCTATGGCTACACCTTC.